The 13 T cell receptor beta chains below come from one sample, sequenced in a study of blood T cell repertoires in COVID-19. TCRdb keeps only in-frame clones here, not all; method: immunoSEQ multiplex PCR. The sample has around 290,000 clones; 86% are singletons. The sequencing sample was made of PBMCs or T cells enriched from blood (not recorded which). These receptors all stem from a woman aged 18-30 years who had recovered from COVID-19.

This chain connects TRBV15 to TRBJ1-2, with D possibly matching TRBD1 (6 bases). CDR3 length: 15 residues. Germline V gene sequence: CDR1 LNHNV, CDR2 YYDKDF (reference sequence). V lost 0 bases to trimming and J lost 3 bases, with 11 bases between them. CDR3 nucleotide sequence: TGTGCCACCAGCAGAGATTGGGGGGGCCACTATGGCTACACCTTC. Translating gives CATSRDWGGHYGYTF.

The rearrangement uses TRBV19 and TRBJ2-7; TRBD2 matches 12 bases. Germline CDR1 is LNHDA and CDR2 is SQIVND (reference sequence). The CDR3 loop spans 14 amino acids. With V trimmed by 10 bases and J by 3 bases, 7 bases remained unmatched. CDR3 in DNA: TGTGCCACCAGGCTAGCGGGAGGGCTCTACGAGCAGTACTTC. Translation: CATRLAGGLYEQYF.

This clone was seen only once. The chain couples TRBV5-8 to TRBJ1-4; D is possibly TRBD1 (5 bases). The ends were cut back, 0 bases at V and 10 bases at J, with 28 bases in the middle. This CDR3 is built from 19 residues. Germline CDR1 is SGHTS and CDR2 is YDEGEE. CDR3 in amino acids: CASSLGDRKSSLLRRKLFF. CDR3 coding DNA: TGTGCCAGCAGCTTGGGTGACAGAAAATCCTCTTTACTCCGCAGAAAACTGTTTTTT.

V is TRBV28 and J is TRBJ2-7; D may be TRBD2 (5 bases). This CDR3 is built from 14 residues. The ends were cut back, 5 bases at V and 7 bases at J, with 18 bases in the middle. Germline V gene data show CDR1 as MDHEN and CDR2 as SYDVKM. The CDR3 nucleotides are TGTGCCAGCAGTCCCCCGGCGCGGGCCGGGGAGCAGTACTTC. It codes for CASSPPARAGEQYF.

The chain combines TRBV7-9 with TRBJ1-2; D ambiguous. Trimming shortened V by 0 bases and J by 8 bases, and 10 bases separated the two germline ends. The germline gives CDR1 SEHNR, CDR2 FQNEAQ (reference sequence). The CDR3 spans 13 residues. The CDR3: CASSLASNRGYTF. The CDR3 DNA reads as TGTGCCAGCAGCTTAGCGTCTAATAGAGGCTACACCTTC.

The chain joins TRBV4-3 to TRBJ2-3; no definite D call. This CDR3 has 13 amino acids. Germline assignment: CDR1 LGHNA and CDR2 YSLEER. Trimming removed 1 base at V and 7 bases at J, with 9 bases between. CDR3 residues: CASSQGAINTQYF. The CDR3 DNA reads as TGCGCCAGCAGCCAAGGAGCGATAAATACGCAGTATTTT.

The chain is built from TRBV19 and TRBJ2-4, with 11 bases fitting TRBD1. The V gene's germline CDR1 is LNHDA and CDR2 SQIVND (reference sequence). V lost 6 bases and J lost 5; bases outside the gene matches: 9. This CDR3 contains 16 residues. The CDR3 DNA is TGTGCCAGTAGCAGCCGGGACAGGGGGAATGAAAACATTCAGTACTTC. Translation gives CASSSRDRGNENIQYF.

The J gene is TRBJ2-1, the V gene TRBV20-1; possible D gene TRBD1, 6 bases. The CDR3 covers 15 residues. V lost 3 bases and J lost 8, with 20 bases in between. The germline CDR1 and CDR2 sequences are DFQATT and SNEGSKA (reference sequence). The CDR3 here is CSASDGQLPGDEQFF. The CDR3 DNA reads TGCAGTGCTAGTGATGGACAGCTGCCTGGTGATGAGCAGTTCTTC.

This chain connects TRBV25-1 to TRBJ2-1; D unresolved. The V end was cut by 2 bases, the J end by 2 bases, with 7 bases between. The CDR3 loop spans 14 amino acids. Germline CDR1 MGHDK, CDR2 SYGVNS. CDR3 in amino acids: CASSEEAAYNEQFF. CDR3 nucleotide sequence: TGTGCCAGCAGTGAAGAGGCAGCCTACAATGAGCAGTTCTTC. The full variable domain, completed using reference TRBV25-1 and TRBJ2-1, is EADIYQTPRYLVIGTGKKITLECSQTMGHDKMYWYQQDPGMELHLIHYSYGVNSTEKGDLSSESTVSRIRTEHFPLTLESARPSHTSQYLCASSEEAAYNEQFFGPGTRLTVL.

This clone has just a few counts. The V and J genes are TRBV14 and TRBJ1-1; a possible D gene is TRBD1 (5 bases). This CDR3 has 14 residues. V was shortened by 0 bases and J by 5 bases, with 10 bases between the two germline ends. Looked up from germline, CDR1 is SGHDN and CDR2 is FVKESK. CDR3 sequence (DNA): TGTGCCAGCAGCCAAGAAGTCGGGGGAACTGAAGCTTTCTTT. Translation gives CASSQEVGGTEAFF.

The chain uses TRBV19 and TRBJ1-5; D is undetermined. The germline V gene has CDR1 LNHDA and CDR2 SQIVND (reference sequence). The CDR3 length is 16 residues. V was pared by 0 bases and J by 1 base, with 10 bases between. The DNA for the CDR3 is TGTGCCAGTAGTATAGATCGCGGCTCCAGCAATCAGCCCCAGCATTTT. Translating it yields CASSIDRGSSNQPQHF.

This clone was observed a single time. This chain uses TRBV3-1 (or the pseudogene TRBV3-2) with TRBJ2-5; TRBD2 agrees at 8 bases. CDR3 length equals 15 residues. After removal of 3 bases from V and 3 bases from J, the junction contained 6 bases not matched to a gene. Per the germline V gene, CDR1 is LGHDT and CDR2 is YNNKEL (reference sequence). DNA of the CDR3: TGTGCCAGCAGCCAGCAACTAGCGGTTAAAGAGACCCAGTACTTC. Amino acids: CASSQQLAVKETQYF.

This chain connects TRBV3-1 (or the pseudogene TRBV3-2) to TRBJ2-7; 10 nucleotides agree with TRBD1. The CDR3 sequence is 15 residues long. Per the germline V gene, CDR1 is LGHDT and CDR2 is YNNKEL (reference sequence). Trimming took 2 bases from V and 3 from J; bases not matched to a gene: 4. CDR3: CASSQPGQGFYEQYF. The CDR3 DNA sequence: TGTGCCAGCAGCCAACCGGGACAGGGGTTCTACGAGCAGTACTTC.